The T cell receptor beta chain under discussion was sequenced for a study of blood T cells in healthy people across ages. The use of a sample-barcoded 5' primer and a J-beta primer mix characterized a second PCR of roughly 6 to 11 cycles. In TCRdb, the 5' RACE reads were re-called with MiXCR into one record per CDR3 protein. The profile shows around 1.5 million distinct CDR3 sequences, approximately 32% of them singletons. The sample holds a few counts of this clonotype. Per the germline V gene, CDR1 is SEHNR and CDR2 is FQNEAQ (reference sequence). V dropped 7 bases and J dropped 2; count of bases not matched to a gene: 13. This CDR3 has 16 residues.

The receptor's source is a woman aged 25-40 years in good health. Sequenced: blood. This chain joins TRBV7-9 and TRBJ1-2, with 7 bases fitting TRBD1. The CDR3 DNA sequence: TGTGCCAGCACCCTAGGGGGCGGCAGGCGGAACTATGGCTACACCTTC. Amino acids: CASTLGGGRRNYGYTF. Using reference TRBV7-9 and TRBJ1-2 for the parts outside the CDR3, the full variable domain is DTGVSQNPRHKITKRGQNVTFRCDPISEHNRLYWYRQTLGQGPEFLTYFQNEAQLEKSRLLSDRFSAERPKGSFSTLEIQRTEQGDSAMYLCASTLGGGRRNYGYTFGSGTRLTVV.